Following are 10 T cell receptor beta chains from one sample sequenced in a study of T cell responses to AZD1222 COVID-19 vaccine. Data came from immunoSEQ multiplex PCR; TCRdb stores just in-frame clones and leaves some out. The repertoire holds 85,000 to 90,000 clones, with around nine tenths as singletons. This material consisted of peripheral blood, taken on day 0 of MenACWY control vaccination. The receptors derive from an adult in good health.

This rearrangement joins TRBV6-6 to TRBJ2-1, with TRBD2 matching 9 bases. CDR1 MNHNY and CDR2 SVGAGI come from the germline V gene (reference sequence). V dropped 8 bases and J dropped 2; count of bases not matched to a gene: 7. The CDR3 spans 15 residues. DNA for the CDR3: TGTGCCAGCCAGGAGCGGGAGGTACCCTACAATGAGCAGTTCTTC. Its translation is CASQEREVPYNEQFF.

V and J are TRBV5-1 and TRBJ2-7; TRBD1 or TRBD2 may be the D gene (5 bases each). Germline values: CDR1 SGHRS, CDR2 YFSETQ. This CDR3 contains 14 residues. V lost 6 bases and J 1 base, leaving 14 bases between the germline ends. Here the CDR3 DNA reads TGCGCCAGCAATCCCGGGACCATGTCCTACGAGCAGTACTTC. Residues: CASNPGTMSYEQYF.

This clone is medium-sized. The chain combines TRBV5-5 with TRBJ2-7, with 8 nucleotides matching TRBD1. This CDR3 has 16 residues. Germline V gene lookup returns CDR1 SGHKS and CDR2 YYEKEE (reference sequence). V shed 3 bases and J 2 bases; nucleotides not matched to a gene: 10. The CDR3 region has the DNA TGTGCCAGCAGCTCCCTCCTGACAGGGGCCACCTACGAGCAGTACTTC. The encoded protein is CASSSLLTGATYEQYF.

The chain uses TRBV2 and TRBJ2-7; 7 bases agree with TRBD2. With 8 bases clipped from V and 0 bases from J, the junction kept 7 bases outside the gene matches. The CDR3 length is 14 residues. Germline V gives CDR1 SNHLY, CDR2 FYNNEI. The chain's CDR3 is CASLLATGSYEQYF. In DNA form, the CDR3 reads TGTGCCAGCCTACTAGCGACTGGCTCCTACGAGCAGTACTTC.

The chain is built from TRBV5-1 and TRBJ2-7, with D tentatively TRBD2 (7 bases). Trimming cost V 4 bases and J 3 bases, with 26 bases left between them. CDR1 SGHRS and CDR2 YFSETQ come from the germline V gene. The CDR3 contains 18 residues. CDR3 nucleotides: TGCGCCAGCAGCGCCGGCCGGGCACAGGGAGGGCACCTCTACGAGCAGTACTTC. Translating gives CASSAGRAQGGHLYEQYF.

The chain couples TRBV7-6 to TRBJ1-1; TRBD1 is a possible D gene (5 bases). With 1 base removed from V and 5 bases from J, the gap between germline ends came to 14 bases. The CDR3 is 15 residues long. Germline-derived CDR1 and CDR2 are SGHVS and FNYEAQ. CDR3 nucleotide sequence: TGTGCCAGCAGCTTAGATAGGTACGGGGGGACTGAAGCTTTCTTT. This gives the protein CASSLDRYGGTEAFF. Full variable domain (outside the CDR3, taken from reference TRBV7-6 and TRBJ1-1): GAGVSQSPRYKVTKRGQDVALRCDPISGHVSLYWYRQALGQGPEFLTYFNYEAQQDKSGLPNDRFSAERPEGSISTLTIQRTEQRDSAMYRCASSLDRYGGTEAFFGQGTRLTVV.

The J gene is TRBJ2-5, the V gene TRBV11-3; 7 bases match TRBD2. The CDR3 spans 13 residues. J was trimmed by 2 bases and V by 5 bases; bases with no gene match: 2. Germline V gene lookup returns CDR1 SGHNT and CDR2 YENEEA. The CDR3, as DNA: TGTGCCAGCAGCCCTAGCGGACAAGAGACCCAGTACTTC. Its translation is CASSPSGQETQYF.

The V gene is TRBV20-1, the J gene TRBJ2-1, with a tentative D call TRBD2 (7 bases). The CDR3 loop spans 15 amino acids. Germline values: CDR1 DFQATT, CDR2 SNEGSKA (reference sequence). Trimming removed 3 bases at V and 6 bases at J, with 18 bases between. The CDR3 region has the DNA TGCAGTGCTAGTCTTTCCGGACTAGGGGGCAATGAGCAGTTCTTC. This sequence encodes CSASLSGLGGNEQFF.

The rearrangement uses TRBV6-5 and TRBJ2-1, with 8 positions matching TRBD2. The CDR3 spans 14 residues. Trimming took 4 bases from V and 6 from J; bases not matched to a gene: 5. CDR1 and CDR2 from the germline V gene are MNHEY and SVGAGI. CDR3 sequence (DNA): TGTGCCAGCAGTTCTGGACTAGCCTCCAATGAGCAGTTCTTC. Its translation is CASSSGLASNEQFF.

V gene TRBV14 combines with J gene TRBJ1-2; D may be TRBD1 (5 bases). V shed 4 bases and J shed 4 bases, with 16 bases lying between them. This CDR3 is built from 15 residues. Germline CDR1 and CDR2: SGHDN and FVKESK. This chain's CDR3 is CASSLGRGKGYGYTF. CDR3 in DNA: TGTGCCAGCAGCCTGGGAAGGGGCAAGGGCTATGGCTACACCTTC.